The 8 T cell receptor beta chains given below trace back to one sample, sequenced in a study of cytomegalovirus exposure and HLA in healthy donors. In the PCR, 60 Vbeta and 13 Jbeta primers were used. Sequencing used immunoSEQ multiplex PCR; TCRdb keeps in-frame clones, though not all of them. Among fewer than 200,000 clones listed, roughly 90% were seen once. The sequencing input was PBMCs. These receptors were taken from a girl under three years old in good health and CMV-seronegative.

The V and J genes are TRBV6-5 and TRBJ2-1; 11 bases match TRBD1. J gave up 9 bases and V 5 bases, and 6 bases lay outside the gene matches. The germline V gene encodes CDR1 MNHEY and CDR2 SVGAGI. This CDR3 has 14 amino acids. CDR3 region: CASSLGTGGSEQFF. CDR3 nucleotide sequence: TGTGCCAGCAGTCTCGGGACAGGGGGATCTGAGCAGTTCTTC.

CDR3 protein: CATSRGGQGSSYEQYF. CDR3 in DNA: TGTGCCACCAGCAGAGGTGGACAGGGTAGTTCCTACGAGCAGTACTTC. The chain links TRBV15 to TRBJ2-7, with TRBD1 identical over 8 bases. Germline values: CDR1 LNHNV, CDR2 YYDKDF (reference sequence). The CDR3 covers 16 residues. Trimming removed 1 base from V and 1 base from J; junction bases left unmatched: 6.

The chain is built from TRBV4-2 and TRBJ1-1; D is uncertain. Trimming took 1 base from V and 4 from J, leaving 10 bases between them. CDR3 length: 14 residues. Germline V gene data show CDR1 as LGHNA and CDR2 as YNFKEQ. The CDR3 is CASSQAYLSTEAFF. The CDR3 bases are TGTGCCAGCAGCCAAGCATACCTGAGCACTGAAGCTTTCTTT.

A single count supports this clone. The chain employs TRBV7-9 and TRBJ2-7; 7 bases line up with TRBD2. The V gene's germline CDR1 is SEHNR and CDR2 FQNEAQ (reference sequence). The CDR3 loop spans 14 amino acids. J lost 6 bases, V lost 1 base, and 6 bases had no gene match. The CDR3 sequence: CASSLGGGSGEQYF. The CDR3, as DNA: TGTGCCAGCAGCTTAGGGGGCGGGAGTGGCGAGCAGTACTTC.

The chain is built from TRBV6-5 and TRBJ2-5, with D possibly TRBD1 on 6 matching bases. This CDR3 is built from 14 residues. V shed 5 bases and J shed 3 bases, with 13 bases lying between them. The germline CDR1 and CDR2 sequences are MNHEY and SVGAGI. CDR3 region: CASSKTGLEETQYF. The CDR3 DNA sequence: TGTGCCAGCAGTAAGACAGGTTTGGAAGAGACCCAGTACTTC.

V usage is TRBV30 and J usage is TRBJ2-2, with 7 bases identical to TRBD2. The CDR3 is 14 amino acids. Germline CDR1 reads GTSNPN; CDR2 reads SVGIG (reference sequence). The J segment lost 0 bases and the V segment lost 6 bases, leaving 4 bases of the junction unmatched. CDR3 sequence (DNA): TGTGCCTGTGAGCGGGACCCGAACACCGGGGAGCTGTTTTTT. It codes for CACERDPNTGELFF.

The gene calls are TRBV7-2 and TRBJ1-5; a weak D match, TRBD1 (5 bases). The germline V gene encodes CDR1 SGHTA and CDR2 FQGNSA. The length of the CDR3 is 14 residues. Trimming took 1 base from V and 6 from J, leaving 10 bases between them. This chain's CDR3 is CASSLGQFGQPQHF. CDR3 in DNA: TGTGCCAGCAGCTTAGGACAGTTCGGTCAGCCCCAGCATTTT. The variable domain in full, with the rest retrieved from reference TRBV7-2 and TRBJ1-5, is GAGVSQSPSNKVTEKGKDVELRCDPISGHTALYWYRQSLGQGLEFLIYFQGNSAPDKSGLPSDRFSAERTGGSVSTLTIQRTQQEDSAVYLCASSLGQFGQPQHFGDGTRLSIL.

V gene TRBV5-1 combines with J gene TRBJ1-6; TRBD1 aligns across 8 bases. The CDR3 covers 15 residues. The germline V gene has CDR1 SGHRS and CDR2 YFSETQ. V was pared by 0 bases and J by 8 bases, with 4 bases of the junction left unmatched. DNA for the CDR3: TGCGCCAGCAGCTTGGGACAGGGGAGGCATTCACCCCTCCACTTT. Protein product: CASSLGQGRHSPLHF.